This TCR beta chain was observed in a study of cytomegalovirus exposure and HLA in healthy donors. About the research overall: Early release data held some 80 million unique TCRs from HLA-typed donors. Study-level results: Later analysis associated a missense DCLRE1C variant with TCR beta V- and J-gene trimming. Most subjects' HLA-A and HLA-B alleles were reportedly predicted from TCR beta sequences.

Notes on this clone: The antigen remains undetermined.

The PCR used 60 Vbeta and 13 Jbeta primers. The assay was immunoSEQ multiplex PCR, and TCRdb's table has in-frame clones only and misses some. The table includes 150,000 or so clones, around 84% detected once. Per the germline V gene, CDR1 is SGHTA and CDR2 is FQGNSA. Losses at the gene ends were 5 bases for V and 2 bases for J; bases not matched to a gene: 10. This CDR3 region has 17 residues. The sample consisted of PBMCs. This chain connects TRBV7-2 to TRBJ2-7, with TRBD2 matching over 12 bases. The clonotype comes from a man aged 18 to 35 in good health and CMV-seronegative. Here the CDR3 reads CASSVRGLAGTTYEQYF. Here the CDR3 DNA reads TGTGCCAGCAGCGTTAGAGGACTAGCGGGGACCACCTACGAGCAGTACTTC.